This T cell receptor beta chain was recorded in a study of T cell responses to AZD1222 COVID-19 vaccine. Study findings and constraints: Across spike, vaccine-associated CD4 TCRs were found, dominant at 160-218 and 743-854. The donor cohort was predominantly white British with a female majority, and clonal diversity may have been underestimated. Baseline testing showed seropositivity in only five or six AZD1222 recipients.

Second-dose schedules of about 4 or about 12 weeks were combined. Worth noting for this clone: Its antigen is unknown.

The repertoire was sequenced with immunoSEQ multiplex PCR; TCRdb's copy has only in-frame clones and lacks some. The data show 150,000 or so clones, roughly 90% seen once. Trimming took 1 base from V and 7 from J; bases not matched to a gene: 8. The CDR3 length is 15 residues. Germline V gene sequence: CDR1 SGHVS, CDR2 FNYEAQ. Specimen: peripheral blood, collected 28 days after the second AZD1222 dose. The receptor was derived from an adult who received the AZD1222 COVID-19 vaccine. The rearrangement joins TRBV7-6 to TRBJ2-7, with TRBD2 matching 9 bases. CDR3 amino acids: CASSLGAAGGNEQYF. In nucleotides, the CDR3 is TGTGCCAGCAGCTTAGGGGCGGCGGGAGGGAATGAGCAGTACTTC.